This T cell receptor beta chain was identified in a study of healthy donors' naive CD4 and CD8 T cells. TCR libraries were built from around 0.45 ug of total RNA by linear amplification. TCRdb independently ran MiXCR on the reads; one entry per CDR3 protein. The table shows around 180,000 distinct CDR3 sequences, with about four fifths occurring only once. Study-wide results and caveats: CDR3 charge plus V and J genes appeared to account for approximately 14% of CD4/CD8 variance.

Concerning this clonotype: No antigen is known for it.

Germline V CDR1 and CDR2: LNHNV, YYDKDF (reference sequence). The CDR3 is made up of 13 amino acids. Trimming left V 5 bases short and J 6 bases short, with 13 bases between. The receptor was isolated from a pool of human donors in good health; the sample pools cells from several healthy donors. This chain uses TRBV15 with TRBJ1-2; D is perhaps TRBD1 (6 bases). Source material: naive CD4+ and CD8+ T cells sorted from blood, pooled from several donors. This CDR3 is CATSEEGVDGYTF. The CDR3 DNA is TGTGCCACCAGCGAGGAGGGGGTCGATGGCTACACCTTC.